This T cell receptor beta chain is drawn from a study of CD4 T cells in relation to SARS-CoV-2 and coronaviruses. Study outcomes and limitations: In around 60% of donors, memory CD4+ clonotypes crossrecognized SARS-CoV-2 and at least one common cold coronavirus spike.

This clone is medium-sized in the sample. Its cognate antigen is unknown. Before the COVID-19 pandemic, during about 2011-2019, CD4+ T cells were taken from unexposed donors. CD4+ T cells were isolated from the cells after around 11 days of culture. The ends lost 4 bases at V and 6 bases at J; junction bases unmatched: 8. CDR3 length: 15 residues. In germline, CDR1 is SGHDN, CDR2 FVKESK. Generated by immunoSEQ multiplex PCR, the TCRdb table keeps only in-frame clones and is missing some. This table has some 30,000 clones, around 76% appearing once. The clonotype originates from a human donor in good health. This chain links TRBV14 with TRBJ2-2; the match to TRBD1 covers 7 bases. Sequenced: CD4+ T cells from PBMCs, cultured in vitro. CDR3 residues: CASSPLLDRAGELFF. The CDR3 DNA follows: TGTGCCAGCAGCCCACTACTCGACAGGGCCGGGGAGCTGTTTTTT.